The 28 T cell receptor beta chains reported below all come from one sample, sequenced in a study of CD8 T cells in ankylosing spondylitis. TCRdb reprocessed the 5' RACE reads via MiXCR and lists one record per CDR3 protein. This sample has about 64,000 distinct CDR3 sequences, with roughly 6.1% found just once. Sequenced sample: synovial fluid, either unsorted or a sorted T cell fraction (not recorded which). These receptor sequences come from a male donor with ankylosing spondylitis.

This clonotype showed up many times. J is TRBJ1-4 and V is TRBV20-1, with 9 bases aligning to TRBD1. V dropped 3 bases and J dropped 5; count of bases not matched to a gene: 4. The CDR3 is 14 amino acids. The germline V gene has CDR1 DFQATT and CDR2 SNEGSKA (reference sequence). Here the CDR3 reads CSARDRGENEKLFF. CDR3 nucleotides: TGCAGTGCTAGGGACAGGGGAGAAAATGAAAAACTGTTTTTT.

This clonotype was counted between two and nine times. V gene TRBV11-2 combines with J gene TRBJ2-7, with TRBD2 matching over 13 bases. This CDR3 spans 15 amino acids. V lost 5 bases and J lost 4; bases outside the gene matches: 5. Per germline, CDR1 SGHAT and CDR2 FQNNGV. This CDR3 reads CASSRRLAGGYEQYF. DNA of the CDR3: TGTGCCAGCAGCCGCCGACTAGCGGGAGGTTACGAGCAGTACTTC.

The chain couples TRBV9 to TRBJ2-3, with 10 bases lining up with TRBD2. The CDR3 runs 18 residues. V lost 0 bases and J lost 0; bases outside the gene matches: 7. Germline CDR1 is SGDLS and CDR2 is YYNGEE. This chain's CDR3 is CASSVGLAGVGSTDTQYF. Here the CDR3 DNA reads TGTGCCAGCAGCGTAGGTCTAGCGGGAGTAGGGAGCACAGATACGCAGTATTTT.

This clonotype appeared many times. This chain links TRBV29-1 with TRBJ2-7; D perhaps matches TRBD2 (6 bases). V lost 0 bases to trimming and J lost 2 bases, with 14 bases between them. The germline gives CDR1 SQVTM, CDR2 ANQGSEA. The CDR3 contains 15 residues. CDR3: CSVEDRGSGTYEQYF. CDR3 in DNA: TGCAGCGTTGAAGATCGGGGTAGCGGAACCTACGAGCAGTACTTC.

The table lists this clonotype with many counts. The chain uses TRBV30 and TRBJ2-2, with TRBD2 identical over 12 bases. V shed 4 bases, J shed 6 bases, and the junction held 6 bases outside the gene matches. Germline CDR1 reads GTSNPN; CDR2 reads SVGIG (reference sequence). The CDR3 length is 15 residues. The CDR3 here is CAWTSGRAGAGELFF. DNA for the CDR3: TGTGCCTGGACTAGCGGGAGGGCCGGGGCCGGGGAGCTGTTTTTT.

In its sample, this clonotype was seen a few times. The chain is built from TRBV4-3 and TRBJ1-3, with unresolved D. The CDR3 has 15 residues. The ends were cut back, 5 bases at V and 9 bases at J, with 20 bases in the middle. Germline CDR1 and CDR2: LGHNA and YSLEER. DNA for the CDR3: TGCGCCAGCAGCTTTTTATCGACTGGGGATGCCACCATATATTTT. Translation: CASSFLSTGDATIYF.

In this sample, this clonotype turned up many times. DNA for the CDR3: TGCAGTGCTAGAGATCCTGGACAGGGGATTAATTCACCCCTCCACTTT. It specifies CSARDPGQGINSPLHF. The chain links TRBV20-1 to TRBJ1-6; 9 positions agree with TRBD1. From germline, CDR1 is DFQATT and CDR2 SNEGSKA (reference sequence). The CDR3 contains 16 residues. V was pared by 0 bases and J by 6 bases, with 6 bases of the junction left unmatched.

The chain's CDR3 is CAWSPASNYGYTF. In nucleotides, the CDR3 is TGTGCCTGGAGTCCAGCATCTAACTATGGCTACACCTTC. The gene calls are TRBV30 and TRBJ1-2; D call uncertain. CDR1 is GTSNPN, CDR2 SVGIG, per germline (reference sequence). The CDR3 is 13 amino acids. V dropped 2 bases and J dropped 0 bases, with 7 bases sitting between them.

There are many counts of this clonotype. The rearrangement links TRBV19 to TRBJ2-7; D remains unclear. The V gene lost 5 bases and the J gene lost 0 bases, with 8 bases spanning the gap. This CDR3 contains 13 residues. Germline V gene data show CDR1 as LNHDA and CDR2 as SQIVND (reference sequence). In nucleotides, the CDR3 is TGTGCCAGTAGTCCGCCAGCCTCCTACGAGCAGTACTTC. As protein: CASSPPASYEQYF.

This clonotype has a handful of counts. The chain combines TRBV24-1 with TRBJ2-7; 10 positions match TRBD1. The CDR3 covers 15 residues. After removal of 5 bases from V and 4 bases from J, the junction contained 7 bases not matched to a gene. Germline V gene lookup returns CDR1 KGHDR and CDR2 SFDVKD. The chain's CDR3 is CATSAPGTGVYEQYF. CDR3 coding DNA: TGTGCCACCAGTGCCCCCGGGACAGGGGTGTACGAGCAGTACTTC.

This clonotype was seen at least ten times. V and J are TRBV6-6 and TRBJ1-1, with D hard to call. This CDR3 region has 12 residues. V lost 2 bases and J 6 bases, leaving 7 bases between the germline ends. Per germline, CDR1 MNHNY and CDR2 SVGAGI (reference sequence). CDR3 residues: CASSYVGPEAFF. The CDR3 DNA is TGTGCCAGCAGTTACGTGGGCCCTGAAGCTTTCTTT.

In this sample, this clonotype turned up many times. V gene TRBV5-1 combines with J gene TRBJ1-1; D unresolved. This CDR3 region has 15 residues. CDR1 is SGHRS, CDR2 YFSETQ, per germline. V lost 0 bases and J 5 bases, leaving 14 bases between the germline ends. CDR3 in DNA: TGCGCCAGCAGCTTGGCCGACGCGGTTGGGACTGAAGCTTTCTTT. This sequence encodes CASSLADAVGTEAFF. Combining the CDR3 with reference TRBV5-1 and TRBJ1-1 gives the whole variable domain KAGVTQTPRYLIKTRGQQVTLSCSPISGHRSVSWYQQTPGQGLQFLFEYFSETQRNKGNFPGRFSGRQFSNSRSEMNVSTLELGDSALYLCASSLADAVGTEAFFGQGTRLTVV.

In its sample, this clonotype was seen many times. The V and J genes are TRBV29-1 and TRBJ2-3; TRBD1 might be the D (5 bases). This CDR3 has 11 amino acids. Between the trimmed V and J ends, which lost 8 bases and 6 bases, there was a span of 12 bases. From germline, CDR1 is SQVTM and CDR2 ANQGSEA. CDR3 loop: CSSKRQDTQYF. DNA of the CDR3: TGCAGCTCAAAACGACAGGATACGCAGTATTTT.

This clonotype appeared many times. This sequence joins TRBV29-1 and TRBJ2-1; D is ambiguous. Germline CDR1 is SQVTM and CDR2 is ANQGSEA. Trimming left V 3 bases short and J 5 bases short, with 11 bases between. The CDR3 extends over 13 amino acids. The DNA of the CDR3 is TGCAGCGTTGAGCCTACTCAAGACAATGAGCAGTTCTTC. Its protein product is CSVEPTQDNEQFF.

There are many counts of this clonotype. This chain links TRBV4-3 with TRBJ2-7; possibly TRBD1 or TRBD2 for D (6 bases each). CDR1 is LGHNA, CDR2 YSLEER, per germline. This CDR3 is 15 amino acids long. The V end was cut by 0 bases, the J end by 6 bases, with 15 bases between. The CDR3 sequence is CASSQDGGGNSEQYF. The DNA of the CDR3 is TGCGCCAGCAGCCAAGATGGGGGCGGGAACTCCGAGCAGTACTTC.

This clonotype was detected ten times or more. The rearrangement uses TRBV20-1 and TRBJ2-1; 8 bases map to TRBD2. The CDR3 loop spans 17 amino acids. CDR1 is DFQATT, CDR2 SNEGSKA, per germline (reference sequence). V was clipped by 1 base and J by 7 bases; unmatched bases: 15. This chain's CDR3 is CSARGRGGTSVGNEQFF. The CDR3 coding sequence is TGCAGTGCTAGAGGGCGCGGTGGGACTAGTGTCGGGAATGAGCAGTTCTTC.

There are a few counts of this clonotype. The V gene is TRBV27, the J gene TRBJ1-2; D is possibly TRBD1 (6 bases). The V end lost 6 bases, the J end lost 7 bases, and 15 bases lay between the germline ends. CDR1 and CDR2 (germline): MNHEY, SMNVEV (reference sequence). There are 13 residues in the CDR3. In DNA form, the CDR3 reads TGTGCCAGCAGCCACAGGGAAGGCTCTGGCTACACCTTC. Translated, it gives CASSHREGSGYTF.

This clonotype was counted at least ten times. The chain recombines TRBV6-1 with TRBJ2-7; 7 bases line up with TRBD1. V trimming: 9 bases; J trimming: 6 bases; junction bases outside the gene matches: 11. CDR3 length equals 13 residues. The germline V gene has CDR1 MNHNS and CDR2 SASEGT. The CDR3: CASQIDRALEQYF. CDR3 nucleotide sequence: TGTGCCAGTCAGATCGACAGGGCCCTCGAGCAGTACTTC.

This clonotype came up many times. The V call is TRBV20-1, the J call TRBJ2-5; 9 nucleotides match TRBD1. CDR1 and CDR2 (germline): DFQATT, SNEGSKA (reference sequence). The CDR3 covers 15 residues. V shed 4 bases and J 2 bases; nucleotides not matched to a gene: 8. CDR3 sequence: CSATRTGANQETQYF. DNA of the CDR3: TGCAGTGCTACTCGGACAGGGGCTAATCAAGAGACCCAGTACTTC.

This clonotype was observed at least ten times. The V gene is TRBV5-1, the J gene TRBJ1-3; possibly TRBD1 for D (5 bases). Germline V gene sequence: CDR1 SGHRS, CDR2 YFSETQ. The CDR3 totals 15 residues. Trimming pared 6 bases from V and 1 base from J, leaving 14 bases between. The DNA of the CDR3 is TGCGCCAGCACTTCGTTGGGGGTTTCTGGAAACACCATATATTTT. This translates into CASTSLGVSGNTIYF.

The chain uses TRBV2 and TRBJ2-1; D is perhaps TRBD2 (6 bases). Germline V gene lookup returns CDR1 SNHLY and CDR2 FYNNEI. CDR3 length: 14 residues. V was shortened by 1 base and J by 15 bases, with 19 bases between the two germline ends. The CDR3 loop is CASSEGAGGDYRFF. The CDR3 nucleotides read TGTGCCAGCAGTGAAGGGGCAGGAGGGGATTACAGGTTCTTC. Complete variable domain (other parts from reference TRBV2 and TRBJ2-1): EPEVTQTPSHQVTQMGQEVILRCVPISNHLYFYWYRQILGQKVEFLVSFYNNEISEKSEIFDDQFSVERPDGSNFTLKIRSTKLEDSAMYFCASSEGAGGDYRFFGPGTRLTVL.

The chain has TRBV5-6 and TRBJ2-7; D assignment may be TRBD1 or TRBD2 (5 bases each). CDR1 SGHDT and CDR2 YYEEEE come from the germline V gene. The CDR3 is made up of 14 amino acids. Trimming took 5 bases from V and 3 from J, leaving 15 bases between them. The CDR3 loop reads CASRPGPVLYEQYF. CDR3 in DNA: TGTGCCAGCAGACCGGGACCGGTACTCTACGAGCAGTACTTC.

This clonotype was counted a few times. The rearrangement uses TRBV5-4 and TRBJ2-2; D gene ambiguous. Germline CDR1 reads SGHNT; CDR2 reads YYREEE (reference sequence). V was cut by 0 bases and J by 0 bases, with 9 bases left in between. The CDR3 is 16 residues long. The CDR3, as DNA: TGTGCCAGCAGCTTGGGTGGGGTCGCGAACACCGGGGAGCTGTTTTTT. Protein: CASSLGGVANTGELFF.

In this sample, this clonotype turned up many times. This chain uses TRBV4-2 with TRBJ1-5; tentative D call: TRBD1 (5 bases). Trimming pared 0 bases from V and 6 bases from J, leaving 18 bases between. CDR3 length equals 17 residues. From germline, CDR1 is LGHNA and CDR2 YNFKEQ. The DNA for the CDR3 is TGTGCCAGCAGCCAAGATCAAAGGGCAGGCGGGGGTCAGCCCCAGCATTTT. Translation: CASSQDQRAGGGQPQHF.

In its sample, this clonotype was seen a few times. The chain uses TRBV2 and TRBJ2-7; a possible D gene is TRBD2 (6 bases). The CDR3 loop spans 17 amino acids. Germline lookup yields CDR1 SNHLY and CDR2 FYNNEI. V dropped 0 bases and J dropped 2 bases, with 17 bases sitting between them. This chain's CDR3 is CASSEALRGMSTYEQYF. The DNA of the CDR3 is TGTGCCAGCAGTGAAGCGCTTCGGGGGATGTCTACCTACGAGCAGTACTTC.

This clonotype appeared a few times. V and J are TRBV6-2 or TRBV6-3 and TRBJ2-1, with 14 bases that match TRBD2. This CDR3 contains 18 residues. V was pared by 4 bases and J by 6 bases, with 11 bases of the junction left unmatched. Germline values: CDR1 MNHEY, CDR2 SVGEGT. The CDR3 DNA sequence: TGTGCCAGCAGTTCTGATGCGGCGGGACTAGCGGGAGTCAATGAGCAGTTCTTC. It specifies CASSSDAAGLAGVNEQFF.

The rearrangement joins TRBV7-9 to TRBJ2-1; D may correspond to TRBD1 or TRBD2 (6 bases each). The CDR3 loop spans 16 amino acids. V was shortened by 7 bases and J by 7 bases, with 23 bases between the two germline ends. The V gene's germline CDR1 is SEHNR and CDR2 FQNEAQ (reference sequence). The chain's CDR3 is CASTLLGGQGRNEQFF. As DNA, the CDR3 is TGTGCCAGCACCCTCCTGGGGGGTCAGGGGAGGAATGAGCAGTTCTTC. Together with reference TRBV7-9 and TRBJ2-1, the CDR3 gives the full variable domain: DTGVSQNPRHKITKRGQNVTFRCDPISEHNRLYWYRQTLGQGPEFLTYFQNEAQLEKSRLLSDRFSAERPKGSFSTLEIQRTEQGDSAMYLCASTLLGGQGRNEQFFGPGTRLTVL.

This clonotype was counted at least ten times. This chain uses TRBV3-1 with TRBJ2-1; D perhaps matches TRBD2 (6 bases). CDR1 and CDR2 (germline): LGHDT, YNNKEL (reference sequence). This CDR3 comprises 12 residues. Trimming stripped 4 bases from V and 7 bases from J, with 8 bases between. CDR3 residues: CASSLAENEQFF. The CDR3 bases are TGTGCCAGCAGCCTAGCGGAGAATGAGCAGTTCTTC.